This T cell receptor beta chain was recorded in a study of blood T cell repertoires in COVID-19. Study in general: Collection of acute and convalescent COVID-19 samples took place in the United States, Italy and Spain.

All recovered Cohort 3 donors got two negative PCRs, got clearance, or saw symptom resolution. Clones were read by immunoSEQ multiplex PCR, and TCRdb kept only the in-frame ones, dropping some. The repertoire holds 330,000 or so clones, with over 70% as singletons. Sequenced input: PBMCs or T cells enriched from blood (not recorded which). The clonotype comes from a young man who had recovered from COVID-19.

This chain's CDR3 is CASSSRNPGQSSGNTIYF. The CDR3 nucleotides read TGTGCCAGCAGCTCCAGAAACCCGGGACAAAGCTCTGGAAACACCATATATTTT. The chain joins TRBV7-9 to TRBJ1-3; D is possibly TRBD1 (6 bases). This CDR3 is built from 18 residues. CDR1 SEHNR and CDR2 FQNEAQ come from the germline V gene (reference sequence). Trimming pared 4 bases from V and 0 bases from J, leaving 19 bases between.